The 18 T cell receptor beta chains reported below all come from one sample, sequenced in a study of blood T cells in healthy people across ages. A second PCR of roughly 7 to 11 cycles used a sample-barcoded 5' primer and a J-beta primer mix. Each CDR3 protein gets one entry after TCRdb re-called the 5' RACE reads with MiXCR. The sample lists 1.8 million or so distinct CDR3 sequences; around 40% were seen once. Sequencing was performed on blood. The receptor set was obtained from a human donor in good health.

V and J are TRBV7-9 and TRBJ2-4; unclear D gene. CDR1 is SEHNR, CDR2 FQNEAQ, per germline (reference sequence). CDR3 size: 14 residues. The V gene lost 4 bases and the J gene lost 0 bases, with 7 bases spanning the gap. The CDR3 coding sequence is TGTGCCAGCAGCTCCACCCAAGCCAAAAACATTCAGTACTTC. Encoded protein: CASSSTQAKNIQYF.

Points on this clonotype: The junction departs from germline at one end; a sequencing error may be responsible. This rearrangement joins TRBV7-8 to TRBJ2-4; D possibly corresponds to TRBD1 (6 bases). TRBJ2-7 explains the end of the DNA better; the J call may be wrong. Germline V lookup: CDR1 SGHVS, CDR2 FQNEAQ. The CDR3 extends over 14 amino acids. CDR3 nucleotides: TGTGTCAGCAGCCCCGCGAACAGGGATAACGAGCAGTACTTC. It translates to CVSSPANRDNEQYF.

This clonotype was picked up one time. For the CDR3, the DNA is TGCAGCGTTGGCGGGGACCGTCAGCCCCAGCATTTT. Protein: CSVGGDRQPQHF. The J gene is TRBJ1-5, the V gene TRBV29-1, with a possible D match to TRBD1 (5 bases). The CDR3 sequence is 12 residues long. Between the trimmed V and J ends, which lost 4 bases and 6 bases, there was a span of 10 bases. Germline V gene sequence: CDR1 SQVTM, CDR2 ANQGSEA.

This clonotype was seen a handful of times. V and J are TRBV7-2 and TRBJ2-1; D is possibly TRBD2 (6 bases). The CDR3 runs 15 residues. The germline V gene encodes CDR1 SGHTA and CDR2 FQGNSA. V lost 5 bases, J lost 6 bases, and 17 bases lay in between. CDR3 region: CASSPQAGLRNEQFF. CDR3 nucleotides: TGTGCCAGCAGCCCACAAGCGGGTCTCCGCAATGAGCAGTTCTTC.

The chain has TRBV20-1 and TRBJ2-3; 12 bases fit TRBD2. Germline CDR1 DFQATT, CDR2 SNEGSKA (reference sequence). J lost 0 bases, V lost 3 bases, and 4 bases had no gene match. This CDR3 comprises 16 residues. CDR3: CSASLAGGMSTDTQYF. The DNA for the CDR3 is TGCAGTGCTAGCCTAGCGGGGGGGATGAGCACAGATACGCAGTATTTT.

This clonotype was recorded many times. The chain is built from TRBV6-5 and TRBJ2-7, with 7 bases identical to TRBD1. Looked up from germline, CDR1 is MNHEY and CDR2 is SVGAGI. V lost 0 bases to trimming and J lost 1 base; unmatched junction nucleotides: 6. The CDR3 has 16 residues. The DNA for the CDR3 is TGTGCCAGCAGTTACTCAACGGGACAGTCTTCCTACGAGCAGTACTTC. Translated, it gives CASSYSTGQSSYEQYF.

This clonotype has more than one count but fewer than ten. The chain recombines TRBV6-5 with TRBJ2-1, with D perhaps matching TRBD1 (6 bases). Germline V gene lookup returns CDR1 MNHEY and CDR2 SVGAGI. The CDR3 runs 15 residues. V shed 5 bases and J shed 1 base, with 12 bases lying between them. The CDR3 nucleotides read TGTGCCAGCAGTCCGGACAGCCTGTCCTACAATGAGCAGTTCTTC. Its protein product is CASSPDSLSYNEQFF.

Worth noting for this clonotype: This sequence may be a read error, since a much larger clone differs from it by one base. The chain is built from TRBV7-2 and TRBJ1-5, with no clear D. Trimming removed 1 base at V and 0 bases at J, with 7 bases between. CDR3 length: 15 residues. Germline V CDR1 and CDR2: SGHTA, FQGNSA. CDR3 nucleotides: TGTGCCAGCAGCTTAGGAGAAACTAGCAATCAGCCCCAGCATTTT. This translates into CASSLGETSNQPQHF.

The CDR3 DNA sequence: TGTGCCAGCAGTTTAACCAGGGGAGCCTACGAGCAGTACTTC. It codes for CASSLTRGAYEQYF. V is TRBV12-3 or TRBV12-4 and J is TRBJ2-7, with D possibly being TRBD1 (6 bases). V lost 2 bases to trimming and J lost 2 bases, with 10 bases between them. This CDR3 region has 14 residues.

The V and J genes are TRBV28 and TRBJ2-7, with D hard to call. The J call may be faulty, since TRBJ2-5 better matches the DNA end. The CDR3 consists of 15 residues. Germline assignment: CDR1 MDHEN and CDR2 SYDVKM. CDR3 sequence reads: CASSPGGVTYGTQYF. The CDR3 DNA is TGTGCCAGCAGCCCAGGCGGCGTAACCTACGGGACCCAGTACTTC.

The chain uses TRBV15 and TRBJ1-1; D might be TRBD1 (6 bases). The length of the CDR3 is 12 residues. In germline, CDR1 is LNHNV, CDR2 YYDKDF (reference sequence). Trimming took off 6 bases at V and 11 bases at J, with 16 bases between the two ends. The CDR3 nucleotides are TGTGCCACCAGTCACGGCGAGGGGGATGCTTTCTTT. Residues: CATSHGEGDAFF.

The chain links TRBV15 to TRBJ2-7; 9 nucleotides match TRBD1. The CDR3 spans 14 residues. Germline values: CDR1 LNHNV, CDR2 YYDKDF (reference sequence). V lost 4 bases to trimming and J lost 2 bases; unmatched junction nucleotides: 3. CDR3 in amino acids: CATSIGQGPYEQYF. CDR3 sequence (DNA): TGTGCCACCAGCATTGGACAGGGGCCCTACGAGCAGTACTTC.

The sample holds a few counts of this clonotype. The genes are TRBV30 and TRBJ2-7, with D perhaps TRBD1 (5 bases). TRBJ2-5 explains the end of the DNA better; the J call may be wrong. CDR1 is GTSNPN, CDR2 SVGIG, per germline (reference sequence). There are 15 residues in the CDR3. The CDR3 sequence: CAWSLQQGGVETQYF. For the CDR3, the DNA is TGTGCCTGGAGTCTCCAGCAGGGTGGTGTGGAGACCCAGTACTTC.

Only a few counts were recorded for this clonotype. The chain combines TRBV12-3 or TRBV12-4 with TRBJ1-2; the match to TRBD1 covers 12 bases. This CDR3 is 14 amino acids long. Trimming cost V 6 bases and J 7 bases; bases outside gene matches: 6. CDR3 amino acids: CASSTGQGAGGYTF. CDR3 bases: TGTGCCAGCAGCACGGGACAGGGGGCTGGTGGCTACACCTTC.

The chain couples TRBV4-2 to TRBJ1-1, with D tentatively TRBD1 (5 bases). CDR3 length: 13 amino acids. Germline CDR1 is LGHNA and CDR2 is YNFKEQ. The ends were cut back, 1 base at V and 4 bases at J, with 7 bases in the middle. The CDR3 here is CASSQGTTTEAFF. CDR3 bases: TGTGCCAGCAGCCAAGGGACAACCACTGAAGCTTTCTTT.

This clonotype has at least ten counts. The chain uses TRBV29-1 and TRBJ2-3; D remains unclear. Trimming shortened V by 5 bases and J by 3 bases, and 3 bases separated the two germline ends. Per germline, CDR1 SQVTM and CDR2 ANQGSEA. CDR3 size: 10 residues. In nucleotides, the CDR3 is TGCAGCGTTACTACAGATACGCAGTATTTT. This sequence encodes CSVTTDTQYF.

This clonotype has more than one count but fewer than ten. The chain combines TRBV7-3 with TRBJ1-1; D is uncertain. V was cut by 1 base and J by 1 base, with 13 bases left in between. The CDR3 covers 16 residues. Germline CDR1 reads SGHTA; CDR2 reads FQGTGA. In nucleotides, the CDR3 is TGTGCCAGCAGCTTAAGGGGAGGGCGCCCGAACACTGAAGCTTTCTTT. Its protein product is CASSLRGGRPNTEAFF.

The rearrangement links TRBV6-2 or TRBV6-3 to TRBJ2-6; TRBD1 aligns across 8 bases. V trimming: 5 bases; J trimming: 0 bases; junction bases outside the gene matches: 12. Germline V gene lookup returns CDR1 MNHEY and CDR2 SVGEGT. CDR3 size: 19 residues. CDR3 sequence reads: CASSPDRGTYSSGANVLTF. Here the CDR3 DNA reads TGTGCCAGCAGTCCCGACAGGGGAACCTATAGCTCTGGGGCCAACGTCCTGACTTTC.